This T cell receptor beta chain comes out of a study of shared clonotypes between healthy human individuals. General study findings and limits: Shared across four donors were around 4.7% of the naive CD4 clonotypes.

Measured with immunoSEQ multiplex PCR; TCRdb has only the in-frame clones, and not every one. The repertoire holds some 2.3 million clones, with approximately 93% as singletons. The germline V gene encodes CDR1 SGHRS and CDR2 YFSETQ. This CDR3 comprises 15 residues. Trimming took off 0 bases at V and 5 bases at J, with 12 bases between the two ends. Turning to this clone: Its antigen is unknown. The same CDR3 is also encoded by other DNA sequences in this sample.

Sequenced material: naive CD4+ T cells from PBMCs. The subset was: CD45RA+ positively selected. The chain is built from TRBV5-1 and TRBJ2-1; tentatively, D is TRBD2 (7 bases). This TCR was sampled from a man aged 18 to 30 in good health. Some clones in this sample may be carry-over from other donors' samples. The CDR3 sequence is CASSLVAGAHNEQFF. CDR3 nucleotides: TGCGCCAGCAGCTTGGTTGCGGGGGCCCACAATGAGCAGTTCTTC. The full variable domain, rest sourced from reference TRBV5-1 and TRBJ2-1, is KAGVTQTPRYLIKTRGQQVTLSCSPISGHRSVSWYQQTPGQGLQFLFEYFSETQRNKGNFPGRFSGRQFSNSRSEMNVSTLELGDSALYLCASSLVAGAHNEQFFGPGTRLTVL.